The clone carrying this TCR beta chain occurred a few times. Its antigen is unidentified. The sample is drawn from a study of vaccination and CD4 T cells after COVID-19. At the level of the study: Samples from a few convalescent patients were taken at day 14 and days 161 to 241 post-vaccination.

Specified time point: late sampling 161 to 241 days after vaccination in three convalescent patients. Treatment indicated: approximately nine-day PBMC culture with coronavirus spike peptide pools or control peptides (ViraFEST assay). Under the ViraFEST approach, antigen-specific T cells were expanded with peptide pools and TCRs subsequently sequenced. PBMC cultures, at roughly 2.2 million cells per well, received 8 to 10 IU/ml IL-2 and around 9.6 ug/ml peptide pools. With the Oncomine TCR Beta short-read assay, DNA from cultured CD4+ T cells was sequenced. TCRdb fed the PCR reads into MiXCR, producing one record per CDR3 protein. The data contain about 22,000 distinct CDR3 sequences, approximately 38% of them seen just once; the ten biggest clones take up 25% to 30%. With 2 bases clipped from V and 4 bases from J, the junction kept 1 base outside the gene matches. Germline assignment: CDR1 MNHEY and CDR2 SVGEGT. The CDR3 is made up of 14 amino acids.

The source material was CD4+ T cells from blood, cultured in vitro, sampled about 7 months after SARS-CoV-2 vaccination. The rearrangement uses TRBV6-2 or TRBV6-3 and TRBJ2-7; TRBD2 matches at 11 bases. The sequence was obtained from a human donor who had recovered from COVID-19. This CDR3 is CASSYGTSGYEQYF. In DNA form, the CDR3 reads TGTGCCAGCAGTTACGGGACTAGCGGTTACGAGCAGTACTTC.